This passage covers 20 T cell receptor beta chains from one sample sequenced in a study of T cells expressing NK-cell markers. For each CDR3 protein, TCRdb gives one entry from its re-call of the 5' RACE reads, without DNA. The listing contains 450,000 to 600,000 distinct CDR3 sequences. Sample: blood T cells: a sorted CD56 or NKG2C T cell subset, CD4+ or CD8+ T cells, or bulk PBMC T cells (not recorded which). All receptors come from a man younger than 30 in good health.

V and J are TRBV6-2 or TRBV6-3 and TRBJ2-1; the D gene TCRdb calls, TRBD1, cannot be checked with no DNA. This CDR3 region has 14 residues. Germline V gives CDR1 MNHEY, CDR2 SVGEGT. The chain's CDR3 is CASNIQGERNEQFF.

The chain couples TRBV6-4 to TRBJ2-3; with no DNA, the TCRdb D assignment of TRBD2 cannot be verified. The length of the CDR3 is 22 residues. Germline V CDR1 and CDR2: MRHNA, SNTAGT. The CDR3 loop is CASNPSRLLRLGTSGNTDTQYF.

CDR3 loop: CASSHMTGSGANVLTF. This chain joins TRBV12-3 or TRBV12-4 and TRBJ2-6; the D call of TRBD1 rests on TCRdb alone, since no DNA is present to check it. The CDR3 totals 16 residues.

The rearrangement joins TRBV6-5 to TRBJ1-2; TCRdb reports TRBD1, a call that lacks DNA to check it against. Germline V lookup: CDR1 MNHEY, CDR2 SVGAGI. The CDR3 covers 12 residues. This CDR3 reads CASGTMGYGYTF.

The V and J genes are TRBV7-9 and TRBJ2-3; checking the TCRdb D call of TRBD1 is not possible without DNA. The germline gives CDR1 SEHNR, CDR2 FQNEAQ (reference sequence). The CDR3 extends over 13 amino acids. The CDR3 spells CASSPPGEDTQYF.

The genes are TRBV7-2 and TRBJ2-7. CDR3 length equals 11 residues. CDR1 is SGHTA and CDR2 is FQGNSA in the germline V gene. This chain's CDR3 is CASSLNYEQYF.

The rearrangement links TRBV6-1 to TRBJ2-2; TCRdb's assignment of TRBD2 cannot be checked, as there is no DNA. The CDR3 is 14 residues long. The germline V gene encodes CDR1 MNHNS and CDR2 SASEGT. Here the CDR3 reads CASSLAGPTGELFF.

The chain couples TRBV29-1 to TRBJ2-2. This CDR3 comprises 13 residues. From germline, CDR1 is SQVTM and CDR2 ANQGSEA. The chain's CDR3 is CSAHNRNTGELFF.

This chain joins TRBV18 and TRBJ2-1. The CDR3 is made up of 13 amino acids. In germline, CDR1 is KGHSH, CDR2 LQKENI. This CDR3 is CASSPRQDDEQFF.

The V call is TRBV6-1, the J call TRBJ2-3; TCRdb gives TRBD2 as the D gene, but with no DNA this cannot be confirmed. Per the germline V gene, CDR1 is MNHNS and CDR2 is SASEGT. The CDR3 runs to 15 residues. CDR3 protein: CASRTLAGSTDTQYF.

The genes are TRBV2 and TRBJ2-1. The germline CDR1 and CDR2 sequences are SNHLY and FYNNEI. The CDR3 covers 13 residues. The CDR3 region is CAVLLYTYNEQFF.

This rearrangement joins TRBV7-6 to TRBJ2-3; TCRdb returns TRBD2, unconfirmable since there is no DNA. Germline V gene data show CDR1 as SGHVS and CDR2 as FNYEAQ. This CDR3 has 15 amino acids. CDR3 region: CASSSRLAEVDTQYF.

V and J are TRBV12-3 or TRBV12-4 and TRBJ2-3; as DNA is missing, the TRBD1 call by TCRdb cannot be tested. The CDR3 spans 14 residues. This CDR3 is CASSLGGGEDTQYF.

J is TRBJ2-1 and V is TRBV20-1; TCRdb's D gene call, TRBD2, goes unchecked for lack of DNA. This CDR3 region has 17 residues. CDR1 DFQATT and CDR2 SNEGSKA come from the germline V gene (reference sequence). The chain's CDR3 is CSARLAGGRASYNEQFF.

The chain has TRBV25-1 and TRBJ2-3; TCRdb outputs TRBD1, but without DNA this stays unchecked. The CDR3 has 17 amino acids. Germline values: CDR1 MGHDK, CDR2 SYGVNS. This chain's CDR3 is CASSEYLGTGDRDTQYF.

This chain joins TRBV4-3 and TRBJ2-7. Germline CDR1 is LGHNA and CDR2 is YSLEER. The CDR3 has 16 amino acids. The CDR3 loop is CASSQVVGENLYEQYF.

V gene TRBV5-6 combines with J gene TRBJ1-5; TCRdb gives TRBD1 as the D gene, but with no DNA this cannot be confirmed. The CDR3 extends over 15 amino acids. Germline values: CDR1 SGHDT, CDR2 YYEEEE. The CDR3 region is CASSLKDRDNQPQHF.

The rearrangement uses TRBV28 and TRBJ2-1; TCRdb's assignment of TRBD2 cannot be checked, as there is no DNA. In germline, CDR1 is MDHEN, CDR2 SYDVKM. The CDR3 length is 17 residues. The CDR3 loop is CASSFWTSATFDNEQFF. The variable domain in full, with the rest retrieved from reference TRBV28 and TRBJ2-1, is DVKVTQSSRYLVKRTGEKVFLECVQDMDHENMFWYRQDPGLGLRLIYFSYDVKMKEKGDIPEGYSVSREKKERFSLILESASTNQTSMYLCASSFWTSATFDNEQFFGPGTRLTVL.

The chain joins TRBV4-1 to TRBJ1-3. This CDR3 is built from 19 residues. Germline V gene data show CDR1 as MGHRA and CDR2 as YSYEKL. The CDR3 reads CASSQAAFEKRISGNTIYF.

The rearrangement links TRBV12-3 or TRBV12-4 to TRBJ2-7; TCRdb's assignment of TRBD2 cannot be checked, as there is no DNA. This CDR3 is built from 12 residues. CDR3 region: CASSFGRDEQYF.